This T cell receptor beta chain was profiled in a study of CD8 T cells in ankylosing spondylitis. This clonotype was seen a few times. Its specificity is not known. Findings and caveats of the study: Significant enrichment of disease-linked clones was reportedly seen in matched ankylosing spondylitis synovial fluid.

TCRdb itself ran the 5' RACE reads through MiXCR, one entry per CDR3 protein. This sample carries approximately 250,000 distinct CDR3 sequences, 32% of them seen once, and the ten largest clones take approximately 4.4%. V lost 3 bases and J 6 bases, leaving 10 bases between the germline ends. Looked up from germline, CDR1 is DFQATT and CDR2 is SNEGSKA (reference sequence). The CDR3 has 12 amino acids. The sequenced material came from blood, either unsorted or a sorted T cell fraction (not recorded which). The origin of this receptor is a male donor with ankylosing spondylitis or in good health (not recorded which). The chain recombines TRBV20-1 with TRBJ2-3, with unresolved D. For the CDR3, the DNA is TGCAGTGCTAGGGATAGAAGGGATACGCAGTATTTT. The encoded protein is CSARDRRDTQYF.